This TCR beta chain emerged from a study of blood T cell repertoires in COVID-19. Study-level background: Sites across the United States, Italy and Spain contributed samples from acute and convalescent COVID-19. PBMCs, B-cell-depleted T cells, or T cells were the source of the cDNA or gDNA that made up the material.

Trimming removed 8 bases from V and 7 bases from J; junction bases left unmatched: 14. This CDR3 has 15 residues. Germline-derived CDR1 and CDR2 are MDHEN and SYDVKM. Source study methods: Cell counts per sample came from amplifying reference gene primers. The assay was immunoSEQ multiplex PCR, and TCRdb's table has in-frame clones only and misses some. Clone size and the V and J calls come from that table; the DNA yielded D and trimming. Here the sample spans 350,000 to 400,000 clones, 85% to 90% being singletons. V and J are TRBV28 and TRBJ1-1; TRBD1 aligns across 9 bases. The source is a young man with active or convalescent COVID-19. The specimen sequenced was peripheral blood. The CDR3, as DNA: TGTGCCAGCCGAGCCACCCCGGGACAGGGTATTGAAGCTTTCTTT. This sequence encodes CASRATPGQGIEAFF.